Below, 12 T cell receptor beta chains from the same sample are listed, as sequenced in a study of blood T cell repertoires in COVID-19. The protocol was immunoSEQ multiplex PCR, while the TCRdb copy is restricted to in-frame clones and leaves out a portion. The data hold fewer than 110,000 clones, with around 90% observed a single time. The sample taken for sequencing was peripheral blood. These TCRs come from a woman under 40 with acute or convalescent COVID-19.

The genes are TRBV9 and TRBJ1-1; tentative D call: TRBD1 (5 bases). CDR3 size: 14 residues. Germline V gene sequence: CDR1 SGDLS, CDR2 YYNGEE. The V and J ends lost 0 bases and 1 base respectively, with 7 bases between them. CDR3 nucleotide sequence: TGTGCCAGCAGCGTAGGACAGACGAACACTGAAGCTTTCTTT. This translates into CASSVGQTNTEAFF.

This chain joins TRBV28 and TRBJ1-5, with TRBD1 identical over 9 bases. With 3 bases clipped from V and 5 bases from J, the junction kept 11 bases outside the gene matches. Germline CDR1 reads MDHEN; CDR2 reads SYDVKM. There are 17 residues in the CDR3. CDR3 DNA sequence: TGTGCCAGCAGTTTCCTGGCCTCCGGGACAGGGCATCAGCCCCAGCATTTT. Protein sequence: CASSFLASGTGHQPQHF.

This clone was recorded once. The CDR3 spells CASSGGALQETQYF. The CDR3 nucleotides read TGCGCCAGCAGCGGGGGGGCTTTACAAGAGACCCAGTACTTC. This rearrangement joins TRBV5-1 to TRBJ2-5, with D possibly TRBD2 on 7 matching bases. Germline assignment: CDR1 SGHRS and CDR2 YFSETQ. Trimming removed 4 bases from V and 2 bases from J, with 12 bases in between. This CDR3 spans 14 amino acids.

Details on this clone: This sample includes further DNA sequences coding for the same CDR3. The chain couples TRBV3-1 (or the pseudogene TRBV3-2) to TRBJ2-7; maybe TRBD1 (6 bases). The CDR3 length is 14 residues. Germline V CDR1 and CDR2: LGHDT, YNNKEL (reference sequence). V shed 4 bases and J shed 1 base, with 11 bases lying between them. The CDR3 sequence: CASSRLDSSYEQYF. In DNA form, the CDR3 reads TGTGCCAGCAGCCGTCTGGACAGTTCCTACGAGCAGTACTTC.

The rearrangement joins TRBV7-9 to TRBJ1-1; D remains ambiguous. The germline gives CDR1 SEHNR, CDR2 FQNEAQ (reference sequence). Between the trimmed V and J ends, which lost 3 bases and 8 bases, there was a span of 7 bases. This CDR3 has 11 residues. The CDR3 loop is CASSLRLEAFF. The DNA of the CDR3 is TGTGCCAGCAGCTTGAGATTGGAAGCTTTCTTT.

V gene TRBV7-8 combines with J gene TRBJ2-2; 10 nucleotides match TRBD2. With 2 bases clipped from V and 4 bases from J, the junction kept 7 bases outside the gene matches. This CDR3 comprises 17 residues. From germline, CDR1 is SGHVS and CDR2 FQNEAQ. For the CDR3, the DNA is TGTGCCAGCAGCTTATCCCCTAGCGGGGGAAGCACCGGGGAGCTGTTTTTT. Its translation is CASSLSPSGGSTGELFF.

V is TRBV20-1 and J is TRBJ2-1; D unresolved. Germline-derived CDR1 and CDR2 are DFQATT and SNEGSKA (reference sequence). V lost 3 bases and J lost 7, with 13 bases in between. The CDR3 is 13 amino acids. The CDR3 loop reads CSASPGAGNEQFF. As DNA, the CDR3 is TGCAGTGCTAGTCCCGGAGCCGGTAATGAGCAGTTCTTC.

This sequence joins TRBV4-2 and TRBJ2-2, with TRBD2 identical over 12 bases. The V gene's germline CDR1 is LGHNA and CDR2 YNFKEQ. The CDR3 is made up of 19 amino acids. V dropped 2 bases and J dropped 6; count of bases not matched to a gene: 13. CDR3 nucleotide sequence: TGTGCCAGCAGCCAATGGTCTAGCGGGAGGGGGAGAGTCGCCGGGGAGCTGTTTTTT. It codes for CASSQWSSGRGRVAGELFF.

This chain links TRBV10-2 with TRBJ2-7; D gene ambiguous. Germline V lookup: CDR1 WSHSY, CDR2 SAAADI. The CDR3 sequence is 15 residues long. V was pared by 0 bases and J by 0 bases, with 9 bases between. The CDR3: CASSESTPSSYEQYF. Written as DNA, the CDR3 is TGCGCCAGCAGTGAGTCGACACCGAGCTCCTACGAGCAGTACTTC.

The V and J genes are TRBV9 and TRBJ1-1; a weak D match, TRBD1 (5 bases). CDR1 SGDLS and CDR2 YYNGEE come from the germline V gene. V was shortened by 0 bases and J by 1 base, with 16 bases between the two germline ends. The CDR3 runs to 17 residues. The CDR3 sequence: CASSVDQKSTGNTEAFF. In DNA, the CDR3 is TGTGCCAGCAGCGTAGATCAAAAAAGCACAGGGAACACTGAAGCTTTCTTT.

J is TRBJ1-4 and V is TRBV7-4, with 8 bases lining up with TRBD1. Trimming at V came to 5 bases and at J to 8 bases, leaving 16 bases not matched to a gene. Looked up from germline, CDR1 is SGHVT and CDR2 is SQSDAQ. CDR3 length: 17 residues. CDR3 coding DNA: TGTGCCAGCAGCGCCCCTCGGGTGGGACAGGTTTACGAAAAACTGTTTTTT. This gives the protein CASSAPRVGQVYEKLFF.

As to this clone: This CDR3 is also generated by other DNA sequences in the sample. This chain uses TRBV15 with TRBJ1-5; D not resolved. Germline values: CDR1 LNHNV, CDR2 YYDKDF (reference sequence). V gave up 0 bases and J gave up 0 bases, with 6 bases separating them. The CDR3 is 15 amino acids. The CDR3: CATSRDPSSNQPQHF. CDR3 nucleotides: TGTGCCACCAGCAGAGACCCCAGTAGCAATCAGCCCCAGCATTTT.